This TCR beta chain was sequenced during a study of blood T cell repertoires in COVID-19. Study summary: Some COVID-19 samples were acute and others convalescent; all came from the United States, Italy and Spain. From T cells, B-cell-depleted T cells, or PBMCs came the material, which was cDNA or gDNA.

Original processing notes: Amplifying reference gene primers gave estimates of nucleated cell counts. Sequenced by immunoSEQ multiplex PCR; TCRdb stores in-frame clones only, minus some. The DNA was the basis for D and trimming; V, J and clone size are from that table. This sample has over 200,000 clones, with roughly 88% found just once. This clone has just a few counts. The CDR3 consists of 13 residues. Germline CDR1 reads SGHNT; CDR2 reads YYREEE (reference sequence). With 4 bases removed from V and 7 bases from J, the gap between germline ends came to 14 bases. The chain is built from TRBV5-4 and TRBJ1-1; D gene ambiguous. This TCR derives from a young man who had recovered from COVID-19. The sample consisted of peripheral blood. CDR3 residues: CASSTAGLDEAFF. CDR3 nucleotide sequence: TGTGCCAGCAGCACCGCGGGATTGGATGAAGCTTTCTTT.